This TCR beta chain was identified during a study of blood T cell repertoires in COVID-19. Study background: There were acute and convalescent COVID-19 samples, and they came from the United States, Italy and Spain. Sources were T cells, B-cell-depleted T cells, or PBMCs; the material itself was cDNA or gDNA.

CDR1 is MNHEY, CDR2 SVGAGI, per germline. The CDR3 runs to 15 residues. V shed 9 bases, J shed 6 bases, and the junction held 15 bases outside the gene matches. Study processing details: Amplified reference gene primers provided the basis for estimating nucleated cell counts. This table comes from immunoSEQ multiplex PCR, and its TCRdb copy is limited to in-frame clones, with some not included. The DNA was the basis for D and trimming; V, J and clone size are from that table. Of about 280,000 clones listed, roughly 85% are singletons. The sequence was obtained from a man in his fifties with active or convalescent COVID-19. The J gene is TRBJ2-7, the V gene TRBV6-5, with TRBD2 matching over 9 bases. Sequencing was performed on peripheral blood. Here the CDR3 DNA reads TGTGCCAGTCAAGGACTAGCGCGTTCAGGGGCCGAGCAGTACTTC. Amino acid sequence: CASQGLARSGAEQYF.